The source of this T cell receptor beta chain is a study of beta chain features in type 1 diabetes. Study-wide results and caveats: A pattern of fewer insertions and more deletions at VDJ junctions was seen in type 1 diabetes patients.

The authors reverse transcribed all of the isolated RNA, so sequencing captured expressed TCRB transcripts. The assay was immunoSEQ multiplex PCR, and TCRdb's table has in-frame clones only and misses some. Among 970,000 or so clones listed, about 17% were seen once. CD45RO/CCR7/CD25/CD127/CD95/CD27 separated CD4+ naive, central memory, regulatory and stem cell-like memory cells by sorting. CDR1 LGHNA and CDR2 YSLEER come from the germline V gene. The CDR3 extends over 15 amino acids. Trimming pared 3 bases from V and 4 bases from J, leaving 14 bases between. With regard to this clone: Antigen unknown.

This receptor was identified in a woman younger than 30 in good health. The sample was naive CD4+ T cells from blood. V and J are TRBV4-3 and TRBJ2-3; D unresolved. CDR3 loop: CASSQAGVSPDTQYF. In DNA form, the CDR3 reads TGCGCCAGCAGCCAGGCTGGAGTATCCCCAGATACGCAGTATTTT.